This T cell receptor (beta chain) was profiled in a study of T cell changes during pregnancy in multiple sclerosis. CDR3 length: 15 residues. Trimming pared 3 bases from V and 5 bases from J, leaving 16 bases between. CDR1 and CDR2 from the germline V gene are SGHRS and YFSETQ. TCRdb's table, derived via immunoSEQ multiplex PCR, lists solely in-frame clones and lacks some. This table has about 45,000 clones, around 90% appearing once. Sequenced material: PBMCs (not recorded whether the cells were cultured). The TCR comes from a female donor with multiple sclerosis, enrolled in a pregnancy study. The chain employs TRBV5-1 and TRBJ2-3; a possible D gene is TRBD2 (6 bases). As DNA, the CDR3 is TGCGCCAGCAGCTGGGGCAGCGGGTGGCGAGATACGCAGTATTTT. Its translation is CASSWGSGWRDTQYF.